The source of this TCR beta chain is a study of identical twins. Study results and limitations: Possibly, invariant MAIT and iNKT cells partly confounded zero-insertion analyses. For out-of-frame alpha sequences shared by twins, low generation probability was in excess.

This clonotype was observed at least ten times. Its cognate antigen is unknown. TCRdb ran MiXCR on the 5' RACE reads and lists one entry per CDR3 protein. The sample holds approximately 700,000 distinct CDR3 sequences, approximately 18% seen once. V was cut by 4 bases and J by 0 bases, with 12 bases left in between. This CDR3 comprises 15 residues. Germline assignment: CDR1 SQVTM and CDR2 ANQGSEA. The same sample was also studied in work on T cells expressing NK-cell markers. This second study says: Dominance of the CD3+CD56-NKG2C+ fraction by these clonotypes also held in a handful of donors.

The sequencing sample was made of PBMCs. The sequence was collected from a young woman in good health. The chain links TRBV29-1 to TRBJ2-2; possibly TRBD2 for D (6 bases). CDR3 in amino acids: CSVGPRDSNTGELFF. As DNA, the CDR3 is TGCAGCGTTGGGCCCCGGGACTCGAACACCGGGGAGCTGTTTTTT.